This entry features one TCR beta chain sequence. This sample is part of a study of blood T cell repertoires in COVID-19. How the authors handled the data: Cell counts per sample came from amplifying reference gene primers. The assay was immunoSEQ multiplex PCR, and TCRdb's table has in-frame clones only and misses some. V, J and clone size are those of that table, while D and trimming were read from the DNA. The sample has about 190,000 clones; roughly 80% are singletons. The ends lost 2 bases at V and 6 bases at J; junction bases unmatched: 8. Germline lookup yields CDR1 SGHRS and CDR2 YFSETQ. There are 15 residues in the CDR3.

The sequence was collected from a man aged 55 to 70 with active or convalescent COVID-19. The sample was peripheral blood. The rearrangement uses TRBV5-1 and TRBJ2-7; TRBD1 matches at 10 bases. In DNA, the CDR3 is TGCGCCAGCAGCTTACGGGAGGACAGGGGGGGCGAGCAGTACTTC. Amino acid sequence: CASSLREDRGGEQYF.